The 30 T cell receptor beta chains below were found in one sample sequenced in a study of cytomegalovirus exposure and HLA in healthy donors. PCR amplification relied on 60 Vbeta primers (plus 13 Jbeta primers). Libraries were prepared by immunoSEQ multiplex PCR; TCRdb keeps only in-frame clonotypes and omits some of them. The sample yields hundreds of thousands of clones, about 75% seen once. Input material: PBMCs. The receptor source for this set is a male donor in good health and CMV-seronegative.

The rearrangement joins TRBV6-6 to TRBJ2-3, with a weak D call TRBD2 (7 bases). This CDR3 has 14 amino acids. The germline V and J ends were trimmed by 11 bases and 2 bases, with 17 bases remaining between them. Germline-derived CDR1 and CDR2 are MNHNY and SVGAGI (reference sequence). The CDR3 here is CAHSPGGLTDTQYF. CDR3 nucleotides: TGTGCCCATAGCCCGGGGGGCCTCACAGATACGCAGTATTTT.

V gene TRBV4-1 combines with J gene TRBJ1-6; D is perhaps TRBD1 (6 bases). V lost 3 bases and J 9 bases, leaving 12 bases between the germline ends. The length of the CDR3 is 14 residues. Germline V gives CDR1 MGHRA, CDR2 YSYEKL. In nucleotides, the CDR3 is TGCGCCAGCAGCCAGCCGGACAGAAGTTCACCCCTCCACTTT. Protein sequence: CASSQPDRSSPLHF.

The chain recombines TRBV7-9 with TRBJ2-1, with D possibly being TRBD2 (5 bases). Germline lookup yields CDR1 SEHNR and CDR2 FQNEAQ (reference sequence). Trimming shortened V by 7 bases and J by 2 bases, and 12 bases separated the two germline ends. This CDR3 comprises 14 residues. This CDR3 reads CASTAGETYNEQFF. The CDR3 DNA reads TGTGCCAGCACCGCCGGGGAAACCTACAATGAGCAGTTCTTC.

This chain uses TRBV30 with TRBJ2-7; 8 bases fit TRBD2. Germline values: CDR1 GTSNPN, CDR2 SVGIG (reference sequence). With V trimmed by 1 base and J by 6 bases, 8 bases remained unmatched. The CDR3 sequence is 14 residues long. In DNA form, the CDR3 reads TGTGCCTGGAGTGCCCGGGGGGGAAGGGTCGAGCAGTACTTC. This codes for CAWSARGGRVEQYF.

The chain joins TRBV2 to TRBJ2-6; D might be TRBD1 (7 bases). The CDR3 loop spans 14 amino acids. V was cut by 10 bases and J by 4 bases, with 14 bases left in between. Germline V CDR1 and CDR2: SNHLY, FYNNEI. Written as DNA, the CDR3 is TGTGCCATCCGCAGGGGGGCAGGGGCCAACGTCCTGACTTTC. Translated: CAIRRGAGANVLTF. The full variable domain, with the rest looked up from reference TRBV2 and TRBJ2-6, is EPEVTQTPSHQVTQMGQEVILRCVPISNHLYFYWYRQILGQKVEFLVSFYNNEISEKSEIFDDQFSVERPDGSNFTLKIRSTKLEDSAMYFCAIRRGAGANVLTFGAGSRLTVL.

The rearrangement uses TRBV27 and TRBJ2-3; maybe TRBD1 (5 bases). The germline CDR1 and CDR2 sequences are MNHEY and SMNVEV (reference sequence). The CDR3 is 12 residues long. The V and J ends lost 7 bases and 5 bases respectively, with 10 bases between them. For the CDR3, the DNA is TGTGCCAGCACCACTCAGGGAGATACGCAGTATTTT. This encodes CASTTQGDTQYF.

Here the CDR3 reads CASSLGGNTGELFF. CDR3 DNA: TGTGCCAGCAGCTTAGGAGGGAACACCGGGGAGCTGTTTTTT. The chain combines TRBV7-8 with TRBJ2-2; no clear D gene. CDR1 and CDR2 (germline): SGHVS, FQNEAQ. The V end was cut by 1 base, the J end by 1 base, with 4 bases between. CDR3 length: 14 residues. The whole variable domain, filled in from reference TRBV7-8 and TRBJ2-2, reads GAGVSQSPRYKVAKRGQDVALRCDPISGHVSLFWYQQALGQGPEFLTYFQNEAQLDKSGLPSDRFFAERPEGSVSTLKIQRTQQEDSAVYLCASSLGGNTGELFFGEGSRLTVL.

V is TRBV19 and J is TRBJ1-3, with 7 bases that match TRBD1. The CDR3 is 15 residues long. Germline CDR1 reads LNHDA; CDR2 reads SQIVND (reference sequence). With V trimmed by 4 bases and J by 3 bases, 6 bases remained unmatched. As DNA, the CDR3 is TGTGCCAGTAGTACGACAGGGAGCTATGGAAACACCATATATTTT. It translates to CASSTTGSYGNTIYF.

V is TRBV5-4 and J is TRBJ2-7; 8 bases fit TRBD1. V lost 3 bases and J lost 2; bases outside the gene matches: 7. Germline-derived CDR1 and CDR2 are SGHNT and YYREEE (reference sequence). The CDR3 is made up of 15 amino acids. CDR3 in DNA: TGTGCCAGCAGCTCTCCGGACAGGGCGGCCTACGAGCAGTACTTC. This sequence encodes CASSSPDRAAYEQYF.

This clone was counted between two and nine times. The chain has TRBV27 and TRBJ2-7; D unclear. Deletions cut 3 bases from V and 4 bases from J, with 10 bases between. Per germline, CDR1 MNHEY and CDR2 SMNVEV (reference sequence). The CDR3 runs 13 residues. CDR3 coding DNA: TGTGCCAGCAGTTTCCGGTTGGTGTACGAGCAGTACTTC. Translating it yields CASSFRLVYEQYF.

This clone was observed a single time. The chain employs TRBV10-3 and TRBJ2-5, with D possibly TRBD1 on 6 matching bases. The J call is uncertain, as TRBJ2-7 better fits the DNA end. The CDR3 length is 13 residues. Germline CDR1 ENHRY, CDR2 SYGVKD. The CDR3 DNA sequence: TGTGCCATCAGGGACAGCTTTTACTACGAGCAGTACTTC. This translates into CAIRDSFYYEQYF.

V is TRBV5-1 and J is TRBJ1-4, with D possibly matching TRBD1 (6 bases). CDR3 length: 14 amino acids. The germline CDR1 and CDR2 sequences are SGHRS and YFSETQ. With 2 bases removed from V and 8 bases from J, the gap between germline ends came to 13 bases. The CDR3 DNA reads as TGCGCCAGCAGCTTCCAGGCAGGGGAGGAAAAACTGTTTTTT. Amino acids: CASSFQAGEEKLFF.

This clone was observed once. The V and J genes are TRBV28 and TRBJ2-1; possibly TRBD1 for D (5 bases). The CDR3 has 18 residues. CDR1 is MDHEN and CDR2 is SYDVKM in the germline V gene. Trimming cost V 3 bases and J 1 base, with 19 bases left between them. DNA for the CDR3: TGTGCCAGCAGTTTGGGGCTGCGCCGGGCATATTCCTACAATGAGCAGTTCTTC. Protein: CASSLGLRRAYSYNEQFF.

The chain is built from TRBV28 and TRBJ2-1, with 8 positions matching TRBD2. Germline assignment: CDR1 MDHEN and CDR2 SYDVKM. V gave up 7 bases and J gave up 3 bases; unmatched junction bases: 5. This CDR3 is 14 amino acids long. CDR3 in DNA: TGTGCCAGCATTCGGGGGGGCCTCTACAATGAGCAGTTCTTC. It specifies CASIRGGLYNEQFF.

The chain has TRBV5-1 and TRBJ2-7; a weak D match, TRBD2 (5 bases). The CDR3 contains 12 residues. From germline, CDR1 is SGHRS and CDR2 YFSETQ. Trimming stripped 5 bases from V and 7 bases from J, with 13 bases between. CDR3 loop: CASRLEWEEQYF. CDR3 bases: TGCGCCAGCAGGCTCGAGTGGGAGGAGCAGTACTTC.

The sample holds a few counts of this clone. The chain uses TRBV6-6 and TRBJ1-2; maybe TRBD1 (6 bases). Trimming pared 6 bases from V and 6 bases from J, leaving 11 bases between. Germline V gives CDR1 MNHNY, CDR2 SVGAGI (reference sequence). CDR3 size: 12 residues. The CDR3: CASSPDSDGYTF. CDR3 bases: TGTGCCAGCAGCCCGGACAGCGATGGCTACACCTTC.

This sequence joins TRBV2 and TRBJ1-5, with 8 nucleotides matching TRBD1. The V and J ends lost 2 bases and 7 bases, in that order; junction bases with no gene match: 7. The CDR3 has 15 residues. Germline V gene lookup returns CDR1 SNHLY and CDR2 FYNNEI. The CDR3 region is CASSEWTGIEQPQHF. Here the CDR3 DNA reads TGTGCCAGCAGTGAATGGACAGGGATTGAACAGCCCCAGCATTTT.

The rearrangement uses TRBV7-2 and TRBJ2-5; TRBD2 agrees at 7 bases. CDR3 length equals 13 residues. Losses at the gene ends were 4 bases for V and 5 bases for J; bases not matched to a gene: 4. From germline, CDR1 is SGHTA and CDR2 FQGNSA. The CDR3 protein is CASSWTGGETQYF. CDR3 nucleotide sequence: TGTGCCAGCAGCTGGACCGGGGGGGAGACCCAGTACTTC.

The sample holds a few counts of this clone. This sequence joins TRBV7-6 and TRBJ2-1, with unresolved D. Germline-derived CDR1 and CDR2 are SGHVS and FNYEAQ. V was pared by 0 bases and J by 4 bases, with 4 bases between. This CDR3 has 13 amino acids. The chain's CDR3 is CASSLAYYNEQFF. CDR3 bases: TGTGCCAGCAGCTTAGCATATTACAATGAGCAGTTCTTC.

This clone has just a few counts. The chain joins TRBV4-3 to TRBJ1-5; D remains unclear. This CDR3 spans 14 amino acids. Germline V gene sequence: CDR1 LGHNA, CDR2 YSLEER. V dropped 0 bases and J dropped 6 bases, with 9 bases sitting between them. Here the CDR3 reads CASSQDTRGQPQHF. CDR3 DNA sequence: TGCGCCAGCAGCCAAGATACCCGGGGTCAGCCCCAGCATTTT.

The V call is TRBV11-2, the J call TRBJ2-7; 9 bases align to TRBD1. Germline V lookup: CDR1 SGHAT, CDR2 FQNNGV. This CDR3 is 14 amino acids long. Trimming took 5 bases from V and 5 from J; bases not matched to a gene: 7. This CDR3 reads CASSARTGENEQYF. The CDR3 nucleotides are TGTGCCAGCAGCGCCCGGACAGGGGAGAACGAGCAGTACTTC.

This clone was seen only a few times. This sequence joins TRBV5-1 and TRBJ1-2; TRBD1 matches 8 bases. V lost 3 bases, J lost 3 bases, and 4 bases stayed unmatched. Per germline, CDR1 SGHRS and CDR2 YFSETQ. The length of the CDR3 is 14 residues. The CDR3 region is CASSYGQGYYGYTF. CDR3 nucleotide sequence: TGCGCCAGCAGCTATGGACAGGGTTACTATGGCTACACCTTC.

The chain carries TRBV15 and TRBJ2-5, with 14 bases matching TRBD2. The germline gives CDR1 LNHNV, CDR2 YYDKDF (reference sequence). CDR3 length equals 15 residues. V was pared by 3 bases and J by 5 bases, with 2 bases of the junction left unmatched. CDR3 bases: TGTGCCACCAGCAGGGGACTAGCGGGAGTTGAGACCCAGTACTTC. Its protein product is CATSRGLAGVETQYF. Based on the CDR3 plus reference TRBV15 and TRBJ2-5, the full variable domain is DAMVIQNPRYQVTQFGKPVTLSCSQTLNHNVMYWYQQKSSQAPKLLFHYYDKDFNNEADTPDNFQSRRPNTSFCFLDIRSPGLGDTAMYLCATSRGLAGVETQYFGPGTRLLVL.

As regards this clone: The junction departs from germline at one end; a sequencing error may be responsible. The chain links TRBV7-9 to TRBJ2-3; 9 positions match TRBD1. Germline CDR1 SEHNR, CDR2 FQNEAQ (reference sequence). This CDR3 contains 16 residues. The CDR3 nucleotides read TGTTCCAGCAGCGGCTTGACAGGGGGACTCACAGATACGCAGTATTTT. Its protein product is CSSSGLTGGLTDTQYF.

In this sample, this clone turned up a few times. The gene calls are TRBV6-5 and TRBJ2-5; D may be TRBD2 (5 bases). The CDR3 has 12 residues. Deletions cut 8 bases from V and 0 bases from J, with 7 bases between. Germline V lookup: CDR1 MNHEY, CDR2 SVGAGI. The CDR3 bases are TGTGCCAGCGGGGAGTACCAAGAGACCCAGTACTTC. Translation gives CASGEYQETQYF.

The rearrangement links TRBV14 to TRBJ2-7; 11 nucleotides match TRBD2. The CDR3 is 14 residues long. CDR1 and CDR2 (germline): SGHDN, FVKESK. The junction had 4 bases not matched to a gene; V was cut back by 4 bases and J by 5 bases. In nucleotides, the CDR3 is TGTGCCAGCAGCCTTAGCGGGAGGGCCCACGAGCAGTACTTC. Encoded protein: CASSLSGRAHEQYF.

This clone was seen more than once but under ten times. The chain uses TRBV6-5 and TRBJ2-7; 9 bases are shared with TRBD2. Germline-derived CDR1 and CDR2 are MNHEY and SVGAGI. V shed 7 bases and J 7 bases; nucleotides not matched to a gene: 8. This CDR3 is 13 amino acids long. For the CDR3, the DNA is TGTGCCAGCACCGATAGCGGGGGTGGGGAGCAGTACTTC. This sequence encodes CASTDSGGGEQYF.

This chain uses TRBV5-8 with TRBJ2-7, with a tentative D call TRBD2 (5 bases). The V gene's germline CDR1 is SGHTS and CDR2 YDEGEE. Trimming took off 0 bases at V and 2 bases at J, with 12 bases between the two ends. CDR3 length equals 15 residues. CDR3 residues: CASSLVANPAYEQYF. DNA of the CDR3: TGTGCCAGCAGCTTGGTAGCGAATCCCGCCTACGAGCAGTACTTC.

A note on this clone: The junction departs from germline at one end; a sequencing error may be responsible. The CDR3 DNA sequence: TGTTCCAGCAGCCCCCCAGGAGGGGAGGGCACTGAAGCTTTCTTT. Translated: CSSSPPGGEGTEAFF. The chain combines TRBV7-9 with TRBJ1-1, with D possibly matching TRBD1 (5 bases). Germline lookup yields CDR1 SEHNR and CDR2 FQNEAQ (reference sequence). This CDR3 is 15 amino acids long.

This chain uses TRBV5-1 with TRBJ2-7; TRBD1 agrees at 8 bases. CDR1 SGHRS and CDR2 YFSETQ come from the germline V gene. The CDR3 is made up of 15 amino acids. V was clipped by 2 bases and J by 2 bases; unmatched bases: 6. CDR3 coding DNA: TGCGCCAGCAGCTTCCGGCAGGGGGCCACCTACGAGCAGTACTTC. Its translation: CASSFRQGATYEQYF.